The entry that follows covers one T cell receptor beta chain sequence. The antigen is unknown. The protocol was immunoSEQ multiplex PCR, while the TCRdb copy is restricted to in-frame clones and leaves out a portion. The sample has 150,000 or so clones; 90% to 95% are singletons. These data come from a study of T cell responses to AZD1222 COVID-19 vaccine. Germline values: CDR1 LGHDT, CDR2 YNNKEL (reference sequence). V lost 4 bases to trimming and J lost 5 bases; unmatched junction nucleotides: 7. The CDR3 has 14 residues. General study results and limits: Mostly white British, mostly female donors; authors suggested clonal diversity may be underestimated. Regions 160-218 and 743-854 held dominance among vaccine-associated CD4 TCRs, which spanned spike.

V and J are TRBV3-1 (or the pseudogene TRBV3-2) and TRBJ1-1, with TRBD1 identical over 7 bases. This TCR was sampled from an adult who received the AZD1222 COVID-19 vaccine. Here the sequenced sample was peripheral blood, taken 28 days after the second AZD1222 dose. CDR3 in DNA: TGTGCCAGCAGCCCACAGGGGTTGGGAACTGAAGCTTTCTTT. Protein: CASSPQGLGTEAFF.